This T cell receptor (beta chain) was found in a study of control samples from healthy donors and cancer patients. The CDR3 runs to 15 residues. With 4 bases removed from V and 1 base from J, the gap between germline ends came to 13 bases. CDR1 MGHRA and CDR2 YSYEKL come from the germline V gene. Here immunoSEQ multiplex PCR was the method, and the copy in TCRdb shows in-frame clones only, minus some. The repertoire holds 100,000 to 150,000 clones, with roughly 92% as singletons. This sequence joins TRBV4-1 and TRBJ2-5; no reliable D call. The sequencing input was PBMCs. This receptor was identified in a man at least 80 years old with head and neck cancer. The CDR3 bases are TGCGCCAGCAGCCTCGGACCCGCCACCCAAGAGACCCAGTACTTC. It yields the protein CASSLGPATQETQYF.